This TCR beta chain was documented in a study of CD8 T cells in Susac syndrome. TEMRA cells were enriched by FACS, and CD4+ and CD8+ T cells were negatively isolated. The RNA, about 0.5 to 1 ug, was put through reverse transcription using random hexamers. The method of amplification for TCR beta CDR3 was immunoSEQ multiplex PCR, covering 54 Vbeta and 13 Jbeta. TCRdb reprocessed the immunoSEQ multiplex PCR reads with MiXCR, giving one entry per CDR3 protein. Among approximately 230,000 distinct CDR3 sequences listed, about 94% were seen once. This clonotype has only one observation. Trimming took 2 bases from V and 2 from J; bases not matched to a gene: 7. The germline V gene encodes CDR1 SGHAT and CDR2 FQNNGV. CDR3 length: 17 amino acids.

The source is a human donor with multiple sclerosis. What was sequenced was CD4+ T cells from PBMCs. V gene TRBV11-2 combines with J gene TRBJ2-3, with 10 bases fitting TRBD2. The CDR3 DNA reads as TGTGCCAGCAGCTTACCTTGGACTAGCGGATACACAGATACGCAGTATTTT. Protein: CASSLPWTSGYTDTQYF.